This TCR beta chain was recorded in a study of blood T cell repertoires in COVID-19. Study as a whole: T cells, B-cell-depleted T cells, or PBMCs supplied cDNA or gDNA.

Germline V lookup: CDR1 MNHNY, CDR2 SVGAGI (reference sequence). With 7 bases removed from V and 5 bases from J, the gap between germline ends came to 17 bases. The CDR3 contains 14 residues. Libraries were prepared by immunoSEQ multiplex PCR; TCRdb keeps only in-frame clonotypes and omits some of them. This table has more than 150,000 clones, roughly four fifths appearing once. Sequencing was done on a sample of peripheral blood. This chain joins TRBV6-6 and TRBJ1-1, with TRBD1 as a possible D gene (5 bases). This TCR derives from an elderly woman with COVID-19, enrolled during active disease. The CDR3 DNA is TGTGCCAGCACCCCTGTGCAGGGTGGGACTGAAGCTTTCTTT. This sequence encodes CASTPVQGGTEAFF.